The rows below give T cell receptor beta chains drawn from one sample of a study of cytomegalovirus exposure and HLA in healthy donors. Assay used: immunoSEQ multiplex PCR; TCRdb lists only in-frame clones, some missing. This table has 95,000 to 120,000 clones, around 85% appearing once. Specimen: PBMCs. These receptors were taken from a woman between 18 and 29 years old in good health and CMV-seronegative. CDR3s include the opening cysteine and the closing phenylalanine or tryptophan. The D gene is left open where the match is weak. Clone size appears in some rows only: once, few, many, or a class for an expanded clone.

size	D	V	J	DNA	CDR3
.	.	TRBV7-2	TRBJ2-7	TGTGCCAGCAGCTTAGTAGCGGCTTACGGGGAGCAGTACTTC	CASSLVAAYGEQYF
.	.	TRBV14	TRBJ2-7	TGTGCCAGCAGCCAATCAGGGGGGTCCTCCTACGAGCAGTACTTC	CASSQSGGSSYEQYF
.	.	TRBV27	TRBJ2-1	TGTGCCAGCAGCCCAGGACAGCGCCTACCTTACAATGAGCAGTTCTTC	CASSPGQRLPYNEQFF
once	.	TRBV6-5	TRBJ2-5	TGTGCCAGCAGTTACTCGCAGCGGGCGAACCAAGAGACCCAGTACTTC	CASSYSQRANQETQYF
.	TRBD1	TRBV7-2	TRBJ2-7	TGTGCCAGCAGCTTAGGACAGGGGTCCTCCTACGAGCAGTACTTC	CASSLGQGSSYEQYF
.	TRBD1	TRBV10-1	TRBJ1-5	TGCGCCAGCGCGGGGCAACAGGGGTCTGGACAGCCCCAGCATTTT	CASAGQQGSGQPQHF
.	.	TRBV4-1	TRBJ2-1	TGCGCCAGCAGCCAAGAGGGGGGTGAGCAGTTCTTC	CASSQEGGEQFF
.	.	TRBV6-1	TRBJ2-7	TGTGCCAGCAACATAGCGACAGGAGCCACCTACGAGCAGTACTTC	CASNIATGATYEQYF
.	.	TRBV29-1	TRBJ2-2	TGCAGCGTTAAGCTTTCTCCCGGGGAGCTGTTTTTT	CSVKLSPGELFF
.	.	TRBV6-1	TRBJ1-2	TGTGCCAGCAGTGAAGCAGGGGGAAGCTATGGCTACACCTTC	CASSEAGGSYGYTF
.	TRBD1	TRBV2	TRBJ1-2	TGTGCCAGCTCGAGACAGGGGGTTACCTATGGCTACACCTTC	CASSRQGVTYGYTF
.	TRBD2	TRBV15	TRBJ2-1	TGTGCCACCAGCAGGACTAGCGGGGTCAATGAGCAGTTCTTC	CATSRTSGVNEQFF
once	.	TRBV11-2	TRBJ1-2	TGTGCCAGCAGCTTGGCGACACTCTATGGCTACACCTTC	CASSLATLYGYTF
.	TRBD1	TRBV9	TRBJ1-2	TGTGCTAGACCAGCGGTTAGGAGGGGGCTAGATGGCTACACCTTC	CARPAVRRGLDGYTF
.	.	TRBV13	TRBJ2-7	TGTGCCAGCAGCTTAGTGGCCTCCGAGCAGTACTTC	CASSLVASEQYF
.	.	TRBV5-6	TRBJ2-2	TGTGCCAGCAGCTTCGGGACAACAACCGGGGAGCTGTTTTTT	CASSFGTTTGELFF
.	.	TRBV6-5	TRBJ1-1	TGTGCCAGTTACAGGGACACTGAAGCTTTCTTT	CASYRDTEAFF
.	.	TRBV14	TRBJ1-6	TGTGCCAGCAGCCAAGATATCGGGGACTCCAATTCACCCCTCCACTTT	CASSQDIGDSNSPLHF
.	.	TRBV6-1	TRBJ1-1	TGTGCCAGCAGTTATTCGACAAAAGCTTTCTTT	CASSYSTKAFF
.	TRBD2	TRBV7-2	TRBJ2-3	TGTGCCAGCAGCTTAGTGGCGGGGGGCACAGATACGCAGTATTTT	CASSLVAGGTDTQYF
once	.	TRBV4-2	TRBJ1-1	TGTGCCAGCAGCCAAGAGGGGTTCGGGGGGATCACTGAAGCTTTCTTT	CASSQEGFGGITEAFF
.	.	TRBV29-1	TRBJ1-1	TGCAGCGTTCAAAATTACAGGGAGTTGAACACTGAAGCTTTCTTT	CSVQNYRELNTEAFF
few	TRBD1	TRBV2	TRBJ1-4	TGTGCCAGCAGTCCGACAGGGGGCGGTAATGAAAAACTGTTTTTT	CASSPTGGGNEKLFF
.	.	TRBV7-6	TRBJ2-2	TGTGCCAGCAGCTTGGGTACTATAACCGGGGAGCTGTTTTTT	CASSLGTITGELFF
.	.	TRBV29-1	TRBJ1-4	TGCAGCGTGGGCGATGAGGGCGGAGGAAAACTGTTTTTT	CSVGDEGGGKLFF
few	.	TRBV9	TRBJ2-1	TGTGCCAGCAGCGTATTCGGGGGTTACAATGAGCAGTTCTTC	CASSVFGGYNEQFF
once	.	TRBV4-1	TRBJ1-4	TGCGCCAGCAGCCAAGTCGGGGAGGGCGATGAAAAACTGTTTTTT	CASSQVGEGDEKLFF
.	.	TRBV12-5	TRBJ1-2	TGTGCTAGTGACTCCCTCAACGGGGGCTACACCTTC	CASDSLNGGYTF
.	TRBD1	TRBV19	TRBJ2-1	TGTGCCAGTAGTATAGGGACAGGGCCCTACAATGAGCAGTTCTTC	CASSIGTGPYNEQFF
few	TRBD1	TRBV5-6	TRBJ1-6	TGTGCCAGCAGCCCTGGGACAGGGGGCTTTCTACCCCTCCACTTT	CASSPGTGGFLPLHF
few	TRBD1	TRBV28	TRBJ2-7	TGTGCCAGCGGCGGGACAGGGGGGCACGAGCAGTACTTC	CASGGTGGHEQYF
.	.	TRBV5-8	TRBJ1-2	TGTGCCAGCAGCTTGGGGGGCAGGGGACCAGGCGGCTACACCTTC	CASSLGGRGPGGYTF
few	TRBD1	TRBV5-6	TRBJ1-6	TGTGCCAGCAGCCAAGACGGGACAGGGTCTACACCCCTCCACTTT	CASSQDGTGSTPLHF
.	TRBD1	TRBV30	TRBJ2-5	TGTGCCTGGAGCTCCCTCAACAGGGGAAGGGAGACCCAGTACTTC	CAWSSLNRGRETQYF
.	TRBD2	TRBV23-1	TRBJ2-1	TGCGCCAGCAGTCAAGGGGAGCGGGGGAGCTCCTACAATGAGCAGTTCTTC	CASSQGERGSSYNEQFF
.	TRBD1	TRBV10-3	TRBJ1-1	TGTGCCATCAGTGAGAGGGACAGGGTCACTGAAGCTTTCTTT	CAISERDRVTEAFF
.	TRBD1	TRBV5-1	TRBJ1-2	TGCGCCAGCAGCATTGACAGGGGCTCGGAGGGCTACACCTTC	CASSIDRGSEGYTF
.	TRBD2	TRBV27	TRBJ2-5	TGTGCCACTCAGGTTGGAGGACTAGTAGGTTCGACCCAGTACTTC	CATQVGGLVGSTQYF
.	TRBD1	TRBV25-1	TRBJ2-7	TGTGCCGCGAGGGGGACAGGGGCCTACGAGCAGTACTTC	CAARGTGAYEQYF
.	.	TRBV7-9	TRBJ1-3	TGTGCCAGCAGCTTCGAGGATAACTCTGGAAACACCATATATTTT	CASSFEDNSGNTIYF
.	.	TRBV14	TRBJ1-3	TGTGCCAGCAGCCAAGATGTAGACACCATATATTTT	CASSQDVDTIYF
few	.	TRBV5-6	TRBJ1-1	TGTGCCAGCAGCCCCCTCCGAGCGAACCTTAACACTGAAGCTTTCTTT	CASSPLRANLNTEAFF
.	TRBD2	TRBV11-2	TRBJ2-7	TGTGCCACCCATCCCGGGACTAGGTCCTACGAGCAGTACTTC	CATHPGTRSYEQYF